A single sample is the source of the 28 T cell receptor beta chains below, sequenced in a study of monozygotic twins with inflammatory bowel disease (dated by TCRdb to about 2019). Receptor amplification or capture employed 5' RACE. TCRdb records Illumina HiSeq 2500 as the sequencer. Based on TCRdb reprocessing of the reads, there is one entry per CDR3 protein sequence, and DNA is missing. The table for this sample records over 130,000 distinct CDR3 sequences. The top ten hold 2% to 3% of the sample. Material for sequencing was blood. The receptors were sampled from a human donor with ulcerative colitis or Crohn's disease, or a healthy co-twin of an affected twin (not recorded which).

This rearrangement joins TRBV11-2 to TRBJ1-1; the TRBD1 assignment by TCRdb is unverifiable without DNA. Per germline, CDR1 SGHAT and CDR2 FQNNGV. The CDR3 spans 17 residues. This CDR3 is CASSLLLLTGVRTEAFF.

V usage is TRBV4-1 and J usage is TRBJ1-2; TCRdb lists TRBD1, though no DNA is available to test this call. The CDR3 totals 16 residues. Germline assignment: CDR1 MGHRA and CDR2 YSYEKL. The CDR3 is CASSQEEIQGAGGYTF.

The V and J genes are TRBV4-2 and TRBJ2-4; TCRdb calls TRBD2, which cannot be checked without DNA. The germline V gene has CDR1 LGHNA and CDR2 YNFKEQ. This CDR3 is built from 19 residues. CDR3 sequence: CASSLHPGSSGGAKNMQYF.

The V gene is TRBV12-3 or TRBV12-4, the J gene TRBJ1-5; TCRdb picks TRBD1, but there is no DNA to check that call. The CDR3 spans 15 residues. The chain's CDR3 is CASSETGPRNQPQHF.

The CDR3 loop reads CASSLVVGEQYF. This chain links TRBV7-9 with TRBJ2-7. CDR3 length: 12 residues. Germline V gene lookup returns CDR1 SEHNR and CDR2 FQNEAQ (reference sequence).

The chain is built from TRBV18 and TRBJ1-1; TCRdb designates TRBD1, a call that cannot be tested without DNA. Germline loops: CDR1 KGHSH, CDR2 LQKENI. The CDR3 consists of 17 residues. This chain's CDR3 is CASSPSGTGGGNTEAFF.

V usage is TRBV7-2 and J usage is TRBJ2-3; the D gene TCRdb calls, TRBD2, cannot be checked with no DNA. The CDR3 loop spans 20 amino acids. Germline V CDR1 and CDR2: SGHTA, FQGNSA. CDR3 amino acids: CASSLRLAGGRVSVADTQYF.

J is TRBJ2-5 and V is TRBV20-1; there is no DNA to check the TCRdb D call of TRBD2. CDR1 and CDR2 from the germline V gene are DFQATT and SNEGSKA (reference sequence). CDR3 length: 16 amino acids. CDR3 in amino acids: CSARVTGSGGEETQYF.

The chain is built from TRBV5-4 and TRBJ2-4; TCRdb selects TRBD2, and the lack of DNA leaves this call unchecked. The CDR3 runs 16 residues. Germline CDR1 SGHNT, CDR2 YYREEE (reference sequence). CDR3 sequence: CASSSGGNLAKNIQYF.

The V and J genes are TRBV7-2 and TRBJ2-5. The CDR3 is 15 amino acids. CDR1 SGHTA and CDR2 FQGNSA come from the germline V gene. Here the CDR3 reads CASSLAPVRQETQYF.

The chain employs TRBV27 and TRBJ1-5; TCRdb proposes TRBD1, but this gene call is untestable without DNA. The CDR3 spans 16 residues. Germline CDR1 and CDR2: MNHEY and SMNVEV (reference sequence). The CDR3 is CASSPRDSYSNQPQHF.

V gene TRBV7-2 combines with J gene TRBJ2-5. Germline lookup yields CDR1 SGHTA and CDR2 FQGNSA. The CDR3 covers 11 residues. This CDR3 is CASSLYETQYF.

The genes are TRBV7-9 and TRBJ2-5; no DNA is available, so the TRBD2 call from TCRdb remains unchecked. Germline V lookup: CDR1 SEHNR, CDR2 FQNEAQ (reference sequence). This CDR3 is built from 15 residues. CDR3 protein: CASSLLGLDQETQYF. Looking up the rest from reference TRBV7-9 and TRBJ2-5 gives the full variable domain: DTGVSQNPRHKITKRGQNVTFRCDPISEHNRLYWYRQTLGQGPEFLTYFQNEAQLEKSRLLSDRFSAERPKGSFSTLEIQRTEQGDSAMYLCASSLLGLDQETQYFGPGTRLLVL.

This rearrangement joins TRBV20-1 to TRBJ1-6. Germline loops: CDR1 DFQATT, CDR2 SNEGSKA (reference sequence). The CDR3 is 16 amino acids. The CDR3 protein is CSARDNGPLYNSPLHF.

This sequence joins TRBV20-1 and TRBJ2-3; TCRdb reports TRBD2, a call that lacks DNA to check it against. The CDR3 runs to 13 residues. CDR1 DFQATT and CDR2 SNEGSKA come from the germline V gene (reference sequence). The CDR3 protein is CGTRGLEKDTQYF.

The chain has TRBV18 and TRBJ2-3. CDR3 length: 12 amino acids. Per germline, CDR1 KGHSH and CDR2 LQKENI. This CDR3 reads CASSRGVDTQYF.

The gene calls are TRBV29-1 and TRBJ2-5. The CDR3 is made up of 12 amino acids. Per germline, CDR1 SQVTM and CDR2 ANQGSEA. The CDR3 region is CSVANFSQTQYF.

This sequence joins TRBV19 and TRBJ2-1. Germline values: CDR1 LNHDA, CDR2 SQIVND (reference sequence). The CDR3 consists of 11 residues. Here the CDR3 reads CASTSYNEQFF.

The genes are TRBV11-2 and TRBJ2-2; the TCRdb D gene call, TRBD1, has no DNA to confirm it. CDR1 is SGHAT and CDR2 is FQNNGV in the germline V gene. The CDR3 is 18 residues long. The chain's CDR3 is CASSPWLSGRRNTGELFF.

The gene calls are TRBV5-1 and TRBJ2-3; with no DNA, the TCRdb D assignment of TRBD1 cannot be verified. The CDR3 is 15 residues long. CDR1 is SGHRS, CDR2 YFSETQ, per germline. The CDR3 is CASSLGQGNTDTQYF. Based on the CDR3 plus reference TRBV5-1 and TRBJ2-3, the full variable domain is KAGVTQTPRYLIKTRGQQVTLSCSPISGHRSVSWYQQTPGQGLQFLFEYFSETQRNKGNFPGRFSGRQFSNSRSEMNVSTLELGDSALYLCASSLGQGNTDTQYFGPGTRLTVL.

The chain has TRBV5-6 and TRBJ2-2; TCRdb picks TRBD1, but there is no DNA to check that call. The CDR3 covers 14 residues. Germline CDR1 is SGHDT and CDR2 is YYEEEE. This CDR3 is CACSDGQDTGELFF.

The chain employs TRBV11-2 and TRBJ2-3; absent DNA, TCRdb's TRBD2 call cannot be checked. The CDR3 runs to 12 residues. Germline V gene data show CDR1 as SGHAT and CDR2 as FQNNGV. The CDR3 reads CASSGSGDTQYF. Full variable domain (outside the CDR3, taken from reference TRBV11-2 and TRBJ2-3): EAGVAQSPRYKIIEKRQSVAFWCNPISGHATLYWYQQILGQGPKLLIQFQNNGVVDDSQLPKDRFSAERLKGVDSTLKIQPAKLEDSAVYLCASSGSGDTQYFGPGTRLTVL.

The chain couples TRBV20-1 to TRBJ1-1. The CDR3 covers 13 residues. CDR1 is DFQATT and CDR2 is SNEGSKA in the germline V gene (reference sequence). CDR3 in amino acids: CSARDRLRFEAFF.

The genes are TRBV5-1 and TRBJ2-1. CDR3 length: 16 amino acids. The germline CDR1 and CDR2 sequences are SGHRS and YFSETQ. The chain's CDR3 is CASSLETTGLYNKQFF.

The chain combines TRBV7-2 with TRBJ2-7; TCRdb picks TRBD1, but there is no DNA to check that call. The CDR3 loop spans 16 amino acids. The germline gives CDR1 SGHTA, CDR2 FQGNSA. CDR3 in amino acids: CASSPLPGQGAYEQYF. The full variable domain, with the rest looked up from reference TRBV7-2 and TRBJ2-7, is GAGVSQSPSNKVTEKGKDVELRCDPISGHTALYWYRQSLGQGLEFLIYFQGNSAPDKSGLPSDRFSAERTGGSVSTLTIQRTQQEDSAVYLCASSPLPGQGAYEQYFGPGTRLTVT.

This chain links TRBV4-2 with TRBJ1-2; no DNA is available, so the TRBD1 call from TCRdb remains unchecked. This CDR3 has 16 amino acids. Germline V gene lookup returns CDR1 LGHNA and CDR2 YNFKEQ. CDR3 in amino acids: CASSQDIPGTNYGYTF.

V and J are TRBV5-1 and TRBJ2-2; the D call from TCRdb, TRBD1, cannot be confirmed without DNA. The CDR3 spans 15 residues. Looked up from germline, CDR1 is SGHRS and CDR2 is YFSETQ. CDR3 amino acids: CASSYRQVETGELFF.

The CDR3: CASSLSVAGRYEQFF. This sequence joins TRBV12-3 or TRBV12-4 and TRBJ2-1; there is no DNA to check the TCRdb D call of TRBD2. This CDR3 contains 15 residues.